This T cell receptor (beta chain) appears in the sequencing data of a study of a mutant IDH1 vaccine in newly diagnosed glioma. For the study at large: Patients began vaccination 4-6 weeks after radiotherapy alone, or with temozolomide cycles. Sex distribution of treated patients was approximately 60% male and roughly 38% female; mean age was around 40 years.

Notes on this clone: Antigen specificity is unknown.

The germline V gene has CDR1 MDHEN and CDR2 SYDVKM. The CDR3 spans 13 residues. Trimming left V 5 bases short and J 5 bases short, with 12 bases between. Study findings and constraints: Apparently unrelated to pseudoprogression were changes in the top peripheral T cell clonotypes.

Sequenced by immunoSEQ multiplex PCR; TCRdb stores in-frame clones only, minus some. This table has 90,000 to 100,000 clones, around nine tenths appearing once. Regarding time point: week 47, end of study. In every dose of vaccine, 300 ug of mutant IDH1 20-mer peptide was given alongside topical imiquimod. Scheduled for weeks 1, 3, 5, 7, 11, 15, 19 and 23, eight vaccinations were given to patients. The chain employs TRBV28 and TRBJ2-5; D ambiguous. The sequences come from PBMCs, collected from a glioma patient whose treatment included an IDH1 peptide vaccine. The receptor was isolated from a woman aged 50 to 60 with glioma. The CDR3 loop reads CASSVWARETQYF. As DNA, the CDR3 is TGTGCCAGCAGTGTCTGGGCCCGGGAGACCCAGTACTTC.